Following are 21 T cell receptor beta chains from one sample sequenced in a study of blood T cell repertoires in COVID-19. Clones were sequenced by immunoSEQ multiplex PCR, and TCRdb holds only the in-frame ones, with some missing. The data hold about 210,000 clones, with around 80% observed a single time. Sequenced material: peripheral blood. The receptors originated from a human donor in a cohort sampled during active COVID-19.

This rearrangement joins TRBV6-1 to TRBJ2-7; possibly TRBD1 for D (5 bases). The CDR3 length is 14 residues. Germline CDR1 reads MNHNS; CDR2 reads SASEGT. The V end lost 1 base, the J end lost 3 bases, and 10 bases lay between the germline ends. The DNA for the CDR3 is TGTGCCAGCAGTGAAGAAGACAGCCTCTACGAGCAGTACTTC. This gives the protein CASSEEDSLYEQYF.

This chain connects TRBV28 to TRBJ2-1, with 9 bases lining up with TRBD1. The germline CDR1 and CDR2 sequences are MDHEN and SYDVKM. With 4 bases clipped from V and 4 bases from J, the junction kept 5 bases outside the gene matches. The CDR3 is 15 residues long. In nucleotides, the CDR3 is TGTGCCAGCAGTTCACCGGGACAGGGTTACAATGAGCAGTTCTTC. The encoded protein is CASSSPGQGYNEQFF. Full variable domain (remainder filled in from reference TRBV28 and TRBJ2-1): DVKVTQSSRYLVKRTGEKVFLECVQDMDHENMFWYRQDPGLGLRLIYFSYDVKMKEKGDIPEGYSVSREKKERFSLILESASTNQTSMYLCASSSPGQGYNEQFFGPGTRLTVL.

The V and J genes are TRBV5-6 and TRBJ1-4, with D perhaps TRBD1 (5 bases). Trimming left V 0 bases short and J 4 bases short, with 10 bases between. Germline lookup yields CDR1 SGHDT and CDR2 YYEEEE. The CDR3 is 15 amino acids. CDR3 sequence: CASSLEKGFNEKLFF. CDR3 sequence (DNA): TGTGCCAGCAGCTTGGAAAAGGGGTTTAATGAAAAACTGTTTTTT.

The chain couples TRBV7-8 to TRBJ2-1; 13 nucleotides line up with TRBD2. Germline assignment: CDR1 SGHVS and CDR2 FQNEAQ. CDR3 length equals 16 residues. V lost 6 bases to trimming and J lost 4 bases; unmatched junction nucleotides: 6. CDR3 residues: CASRTTSGRYYNEQFF. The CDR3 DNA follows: TGTGCCAGCAGGACGACTAGCGGGAGGTATTACAATGAGCAGTTCTTC.

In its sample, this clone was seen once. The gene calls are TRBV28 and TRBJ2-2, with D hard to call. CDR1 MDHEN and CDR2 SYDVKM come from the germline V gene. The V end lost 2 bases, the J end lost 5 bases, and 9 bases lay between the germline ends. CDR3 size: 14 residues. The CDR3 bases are TGTGCCAGCAGTTTACGTTTTTTTACCGGGGAGCTGTTTTTT. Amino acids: CASSLRFFTGELFF.

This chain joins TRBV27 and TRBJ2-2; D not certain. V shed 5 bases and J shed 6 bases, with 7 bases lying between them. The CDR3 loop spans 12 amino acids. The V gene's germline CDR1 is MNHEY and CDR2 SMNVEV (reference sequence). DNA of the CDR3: TGTGCCAGCAGTATCCCTCCCGGGGAGCTGTTTTTT. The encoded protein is CASSIPPGELFF.

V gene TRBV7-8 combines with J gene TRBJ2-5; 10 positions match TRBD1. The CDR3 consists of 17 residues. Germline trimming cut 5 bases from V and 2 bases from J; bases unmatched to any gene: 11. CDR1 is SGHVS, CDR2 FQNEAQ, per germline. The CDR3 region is CASSIYPGTGVQETQYF. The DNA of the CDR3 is TGTGCCAGCAGCATCTACCCCGGGACAGGGGTACAAGAGACCCAGTACTTC.

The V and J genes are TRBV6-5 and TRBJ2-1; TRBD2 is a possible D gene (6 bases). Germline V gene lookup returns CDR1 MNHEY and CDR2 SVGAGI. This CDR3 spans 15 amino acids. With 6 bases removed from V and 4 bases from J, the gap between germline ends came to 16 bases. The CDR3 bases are TGTGCCAGCAGGGGGGAGGCAGCGGGTTACAATGAGCAGTTCTTC. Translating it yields CASRGEAAGYNEQFF.

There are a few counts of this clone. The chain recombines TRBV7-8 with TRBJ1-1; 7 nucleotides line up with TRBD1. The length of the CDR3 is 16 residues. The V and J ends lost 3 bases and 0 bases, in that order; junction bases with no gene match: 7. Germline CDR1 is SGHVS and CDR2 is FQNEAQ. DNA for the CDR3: TGTGCCAGCAGCTTGGGGCTGACAGGGTTGAACACTGAAGCTTTCTTT. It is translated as CASSLGLTGLNTEAFF. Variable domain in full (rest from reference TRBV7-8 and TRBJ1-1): GAGVSQSPRYKVAKRGQDVALRCDPISGHVSLFWYQQALGQGPEFLTYFQNEAQLDKSGLPSDRFFAERPEGSVSTLKIQRTQQEDSAVYLCASSLGLTGLNTEAFFGQGTRLTVV.

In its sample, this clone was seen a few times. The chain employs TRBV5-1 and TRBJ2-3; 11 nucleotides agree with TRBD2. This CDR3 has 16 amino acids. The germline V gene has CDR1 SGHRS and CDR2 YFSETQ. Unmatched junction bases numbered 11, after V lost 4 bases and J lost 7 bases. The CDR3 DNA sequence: TGCGCCAGCAGCGTTGCCGGGACTAGCGGTACTAATACGCAGTATTTT. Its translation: CASSVAGTSGTNTQYF.

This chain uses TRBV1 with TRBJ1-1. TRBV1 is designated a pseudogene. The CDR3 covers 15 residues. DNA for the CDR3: TGCACCAGCAGCCGTCCGGGGGGGATGAACACTGAAGCTTTCTTT. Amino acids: CTSSRPGGMNTEAFF.

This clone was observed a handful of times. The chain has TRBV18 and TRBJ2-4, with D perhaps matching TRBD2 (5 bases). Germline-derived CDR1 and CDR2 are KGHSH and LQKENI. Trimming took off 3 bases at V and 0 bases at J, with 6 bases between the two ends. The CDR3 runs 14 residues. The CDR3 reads CASSPGKAKNIQYF. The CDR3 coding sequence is TGTGCCAGCTCACCCGGGAAAGCCAAAAACATTCAGTACTTC.

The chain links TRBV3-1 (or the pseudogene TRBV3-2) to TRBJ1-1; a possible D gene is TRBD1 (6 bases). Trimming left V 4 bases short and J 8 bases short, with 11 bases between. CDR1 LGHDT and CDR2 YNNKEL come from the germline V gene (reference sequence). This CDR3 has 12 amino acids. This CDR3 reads CASSLVGTEAFF. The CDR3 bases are TGTGCCAGCAGCCTGGTAGGGACAGAAGCTTTCTTT.

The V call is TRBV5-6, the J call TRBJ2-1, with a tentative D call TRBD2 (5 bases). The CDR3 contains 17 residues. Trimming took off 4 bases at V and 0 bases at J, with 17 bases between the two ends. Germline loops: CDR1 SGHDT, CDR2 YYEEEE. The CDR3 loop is CASSPVGVGSSYNEQFF. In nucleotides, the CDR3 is TGTGCCAGCAGCCCGGTGGGTGTGGGGAGCTCCTACAATGAGCAGTTCTTC.

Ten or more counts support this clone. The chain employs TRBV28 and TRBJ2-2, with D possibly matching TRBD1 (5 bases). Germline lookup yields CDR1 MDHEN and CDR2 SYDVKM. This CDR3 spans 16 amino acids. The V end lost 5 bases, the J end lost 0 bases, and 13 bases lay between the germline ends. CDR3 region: CASSKWGYANTGELFF. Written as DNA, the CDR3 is TGTGCCAGCAGTAAATGGGGCTACGCGAACACCGGGGAGCTGTTTTTT.

DNA for the CDR3: TGTGCCATCCCCAAGGGACAGGGCATCCAGAGGACTAATGAAAAACTGTTTTTT. This codes for CAIPKGQGIQRTNEKLFF. The chain recombines TRBV21-1 with TRBJ1-4; TRBD1 is the table's D call, not checked against the DNA. TRBV21-1 has pseudogene status. The CDR3 is made up of 18 amino acids.

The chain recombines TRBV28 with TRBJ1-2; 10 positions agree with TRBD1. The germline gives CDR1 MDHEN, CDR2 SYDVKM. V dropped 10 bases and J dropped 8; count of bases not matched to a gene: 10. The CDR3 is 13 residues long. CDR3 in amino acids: CAIDPGQGLGYTF. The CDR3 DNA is TGTGCCATCGACCCGGGACAGGGGTTGGGCTACACCTTC.

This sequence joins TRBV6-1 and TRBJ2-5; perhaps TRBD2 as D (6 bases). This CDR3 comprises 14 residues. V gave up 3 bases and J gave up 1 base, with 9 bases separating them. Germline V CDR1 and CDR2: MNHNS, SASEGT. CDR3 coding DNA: TGTGCCAGCAGTGAGCAGGGACTCCAAGAGACCCAGTACTTC. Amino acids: CASSEQGLQETQYF.

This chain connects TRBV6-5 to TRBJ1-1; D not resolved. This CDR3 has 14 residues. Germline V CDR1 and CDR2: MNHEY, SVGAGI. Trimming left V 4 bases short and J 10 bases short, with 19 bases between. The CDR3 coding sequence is TGTGCCAGCAGTTCGCCGTTGATAACAGCTGGAGCTTTCTTT. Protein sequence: CASSSPLITAGAFF.

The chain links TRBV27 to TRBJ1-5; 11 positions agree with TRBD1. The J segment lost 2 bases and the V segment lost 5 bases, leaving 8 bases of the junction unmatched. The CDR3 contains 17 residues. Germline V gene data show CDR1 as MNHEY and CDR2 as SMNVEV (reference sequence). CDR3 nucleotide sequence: TGTGCCAGCAGTGCCCGGACAGGGGGCTATGGCAATCAGCCCCAGCATTTT. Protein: CASSARTGGYGNQPQHF.

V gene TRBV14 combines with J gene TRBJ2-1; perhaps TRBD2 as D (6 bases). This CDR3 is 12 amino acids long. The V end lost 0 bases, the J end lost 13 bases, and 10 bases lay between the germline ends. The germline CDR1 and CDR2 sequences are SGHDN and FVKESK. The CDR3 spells CASSQDLGLQFF. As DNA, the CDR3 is TGTGCCAGCAGCCAAGATTTGGGACTTCAGTTCTTC.